Following are 14 T cell receptor beta chains from one sample sequenced in a study of tumor-infiltrating lymphocytes in primary liver carcinoma. Unsorted whole blood yielded the blood RNA, and germline DNA was also extracted. Reverse transcription of 500 to 650 ng total RNA with a constant-region primer produced TCR beta cDNA. ARM-PCR, slightly modified, supplied the TCR beta libraries through three nested multiplex PCR rounds. TRBV1-TRBV30 forward primers paired with a C-beta reverse primer were used in the first two PCR rounds, which ran roughly 9 cycles each. TCRdb independently ran MiXCR on the multiplex PCR reads; one entry per CDR3 protein. The data hold 310,000 or so distinct CDR3 sequences, with almost 65% observed a single time. Sequenced input: peripheral blood. The receptors originated from a man aged 40-50 years with primary liver carcinoma and hepatitis B virus infection.

With regard to this clonotype: A junction end diverges from the germline sequence, so it may reflect a read error. The chain recombines TRBV30 with TRBJ1-4; 8 nucleotides line up with TRBD1. The length of the CDR3 is 16 residues. The germline gives CDR1 GTSNPN, CDR2 SVGIG (reference sequence). The CDR3 is CAWSDNTGTGLGKLSF. Here the CDR3 DNA reads TGTGCCTGGAGTGATAACACCGGGACAGGCCTCGGTAAACTGTCTTTT.

This clonotype has just one count. The chain couples TRBV11-2 to TRBJ2-3; tentatively, D is TRBD2 (5 bases). This CDR3 has 14 amino acids. V gave up 3 bases and J gave up 5 bases, with 12 bases separating them. Germline assignment: CDR1 SGHAT and CDR2 FQNNGV. CDR3 sequence: CASSFYGGGDTQYF. In DNA, the CDR3 is TGTGCCAGCAGCTTCTACGGAGGCGGAGATACGCAGTATTTT.

About this clonotype itself: A much bigger clone sits one base away, suggesting this may be a read error. The CDR3 ends on some other residue instead of the conserved phenylalanine or tryptophan, so this is likely a read error. The chain carries TRBV12-5 and TRBJ2-5; 7 bases are a match to TRBD1. V dropped 5 bases and J dropped 7; count of bases not matched to a gene: 10. Germline loops: CDR1 LGHNT, CDR2 FRNRAP. The length of the CDR3 is 14 residues. CDR3 bases: TGTGCTAGTGGTCCCGGGACAGTTTCTGGGACCCAGTACTCC. This translates into CASGPGTVSGTQYS.

The V and J genes are TRBV11-2 and TRBJ2-2, with D hard to call. Germline V gives CDR1 SGHAT, CDR2 FQNNGV. Trimming took 1 base from V and 4 from J, leaving 16 bases between them. The CDR3 runs to 17 residues. CDR3 region: CASSLVRHLSGTGELFF. CDR3 sequence (DNA): TGTGCCAGCAGCTTAGTGAGACACCTGAGTGGCACCGGGGAGCTGTTTTTT. The whole variable domain, remainder taken from reference TRBV11-2 and TRBJ2-2, is EAGVAQSPRYKIIEKRQSVAFWCNPISGHATLYWYQQILGQGPKLLIQFQNNGVVDDSQLPKDRFSAERLKGVDSTLKIQPAKLEDSAVYLCASSLVRHLSGTGELFFGEGSRLTVL.

In the case of this clonotype: Here the CDR3 omits its conserved ending phenylalanine or tryptophan, so a read error is the likely source. This chain uses TRBV11-2 with TRBJ1-5, with D uncertain. The CDR3 loop spans 14 amino acids. The germline V gene has CDR1 SGHAT and CDR2 FQNNGV. The CDR3 loop is CATSIGRSNQPQHS. The CDR3, as DNA: TGTGCCACCAGCATTGGACGTAGCAATCAGCCCCAGCATTCT.

Remarks on this clonotype: One end of the junction is discordant with germline, which a read error may explain. V gene TRBV6-2 or TRBV6-3 combines with J gene TRBJ2-5; 7 bases line up with TRBD2. Germline V gives CDR1 MNHEY, CDR2 SVGEGT. The CDR3 sequence is 16 residues long. In DNA, the CDR3 is TGTGCCAGCAGTCGAATATCGGGAGGAGCGAGGGAGACTCAGTACTTC. Amino acids: CASSRISGGARETQYF.

This clonotype was recorded at least ten times. The chain uses TRBV11-2 and TRBJ2-7, with TRBD2 matching over 9 bases. The CDR3 runs 15 residues. Trimming took 5 bases from V and 1 from J; bases not matched to a gene: 6. Germline V gene sequence: CDR1 SGHAT, CDR2 FQNNGV. The CDR3 is CASSRLAGLSYEQYF. The CDR3 DNA is TGTGCCAGCAGCCGTCTAGCGGGGCTTTCCTACGAGCAGTACTTC.

The J gene is TRBJ2-1, the V gene TRBV12-5; D call uncertain. In germline, CDR1 is LGHNT, CDR2 FRNRAP. V was shortened by 3 bases and J by 5 bases, with 2 bases between the two germline ends. The CDR3 length is 11 residues. The CDR3 loop is CASGLNNEQFF. CDR3 nucleotides: TGTGCTAGTGGTTTAAACAATGAGCAGTTCTTC.

This clonotype showed up just a few times. The CDR3 spells CASSLSLRVSLRNEQFF. The CDR3 DNA follows: TGTGCCAGCAGTTTAAGTCTTCGGGTATCCCTCCGCAATGAGCAGTTCTTC. The chain couples TRBV28 to TRBJ2-1; D gene unclear. The CDR3 sequence is 17 residues long. V lost 2 bases and J 6 bases, leaving 20 bases between the germline ends. In germline, CDR1 is MDHEN, CDR2 SYDVKM.

Notes on this clonotype: An end of the junction differs from the germline gene, which may be a read error. The chain has TRBV11-1 and TRBJ1-1; D gene unclear. The CDR3 has 13 residues. CDR1 SGHAT and CDR2 FQDESV come from the germline V gene (reference sequence). The CDR3: CASSLVLNTEAFF. CDR3 DNA sequence: TGTGCCAGCAGCTTAGTGTTGAACACTGAAGCATTCTTT.

The chain couples TRBV28 to TRBJ1-1, with TRBD1 matching 7 bases. With V trimmed by 8 bases and J by 3 bases, 6 bases remained unmatched. CDR1 MDHEN and CDR2 SYDVKM come from the germline V gene. This CDR3 region has 13 residues. The CDR3 bases are TGTGCCAGCGGGTCAGGGGGAGACACTGAAGCTTTCTTT. This sequence encodes CASGSGGDTEAFF.

As for this clonotype: This clone may be a read error of a much larger clone one base away. This chain uses TRBV6-6 with TRBJ1-5; 7 nucleotides line up with TRBD1. Germline V gives CDR1 MNHNY, CDR2 SVGAGI (reference sequence). The CDR3 runs 15 residues. CDR3 nucleotide sequence: TGTGCCAGCAGTTATACAGGGGCTAGCAAACAGCCCCAGCATTTT. It encodes CASSYTGASKQPQHF.

With respect to this clonotype: A read error may account for a junction end that differs from germline. The chain carries TRBV11-2 and TRBJ2-3; 14 bases map to TRBD2. In germline, CDR1 is SGHAT, CDR2 FQNNGV. This CDR3 has 15 residues. The DNA for the CDR3 is TGTGTCAGCTCCCAGGGACTAGCGGGAGCAGATACGCAGTATTTC. Residues: CVSSQGLAGADTQYF.

A note on this clonotype: One junction end does not reproduce the germline sequence, and a read error may be involved. The rearrangement links TRBV24-1 to TRBJ2-1; D ambiguous. The CDR3 has 11 residues. The germline V gene has CDR1 KGHDR and CDR2 SFDVKD. The CDR3 is CATGDSAEQFF. The DNA for the CDR3 is TGTGCCACCGGTGATTCGGCCGAGCAGTTCTTC.